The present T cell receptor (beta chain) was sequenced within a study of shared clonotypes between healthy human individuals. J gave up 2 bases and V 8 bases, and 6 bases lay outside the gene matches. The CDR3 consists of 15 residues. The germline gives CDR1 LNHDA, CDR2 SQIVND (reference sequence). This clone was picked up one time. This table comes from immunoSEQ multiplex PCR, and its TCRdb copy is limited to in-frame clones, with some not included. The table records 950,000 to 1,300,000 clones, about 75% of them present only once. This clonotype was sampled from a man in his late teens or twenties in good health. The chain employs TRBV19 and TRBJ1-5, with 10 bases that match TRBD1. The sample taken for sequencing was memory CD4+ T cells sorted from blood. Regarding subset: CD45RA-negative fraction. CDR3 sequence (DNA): TGTGCCAGTCGGGGACAGGGGCTAGGCAATCAGCCCCAGCATTTT. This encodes CASRGQGLGNQPQHF.